This T cell receptor beta chain was found in a study of cytomegalovirus exposure and HLA in healthy donors. Donors showed nominal health when sampled, although they likely had unrecorded immune exposures. Regarding the study as a whole: Exclusion applied to some V segments, including TRBV6-2 and TRBV6-3, as they were indistinguishable. A list of around 160 TCR beta chains associated with cytomegalovirus was given.

Amplification used 60 Vbeta primers and 13 Jbeta primers. Per the study methods: An analysis that came later counted roughly 80 million unique TCR beta chains, 10 million to 11 million shared. The method was immunoSEQ multiplex PCR; TCRdb's version includes in-frame clones alone and lacks a portion of them. V, J and clone size are taken as reported in that table, and D and trimming were inferred from the DNA itself. This sample contains 200,000 to 250,000 clones. On this clone itself: Its specificity is not known.

The germline gives CDR1 SGDLS, CDR2 YYNGEE. Trimming took off 0 bases at V and 6 bases at J, with 10 bases between the two ends. This CDR3 has 14 amino acids. The TCR was taken from a woman aged 25-40 years in good health and CMV-seropositive. Specimen: PBMCs. The chain has TRBV9 and TRBJ2-1; D gene uncertain. CDR3 nucleotide sequence: TGTGCCAGCAGCGTAGGCTCTTTCGGCAATGAGCAGTTCTTC. Its translation is CASSVGSFGNEQFF.